This T cell receptor (beta chain) was recovered during a study of shared clonotypes between healthy human individuals. Study context: The study enrolled a couple of women and a few men aged 18 to 49. Study-level points and caveats: As a rule, naive subsets had a larger estimated richness than memory subsets. Naive CD4 clonotypes overlapped across a few donors at about 5.3%.

Generated by immunoSEQ multiplex PCR, the TCRdb table keeps only in-frame clones and is missing some. The sample shows some 350,000 clones, 74% of them seen only once. With respect to this clone: What it binds is unknown.

Investigators divided CD4+ cells into CD45RA+ naive and CD45RA-negative memory subsets. From germline, CDR1 is SGDLS and CDR2 YYNGEE. The V gene end was trimmed by 0 bases and the J gene end by 3 bases; junction bases not matched to a gene: 10. This CDR3 region has 18 residues. The V call is TRBV9, the J call TRBJ1-4, with 8 bases lining up with TRBD1. This TCR was sampled from a man younger than 40 in good health. The material sequenced was memory CD4+ T cells sorted from blood. Subset noted: CD45RA-negative fraction. This CDR3 reads CASSVAPAGGAANEKLFF. In DNA, the CDR3 is TGTGCCAGCAGCGTAGCCCCCGCAGGGGGCGCGGCTAATGAAAAACTGTTTTTT.